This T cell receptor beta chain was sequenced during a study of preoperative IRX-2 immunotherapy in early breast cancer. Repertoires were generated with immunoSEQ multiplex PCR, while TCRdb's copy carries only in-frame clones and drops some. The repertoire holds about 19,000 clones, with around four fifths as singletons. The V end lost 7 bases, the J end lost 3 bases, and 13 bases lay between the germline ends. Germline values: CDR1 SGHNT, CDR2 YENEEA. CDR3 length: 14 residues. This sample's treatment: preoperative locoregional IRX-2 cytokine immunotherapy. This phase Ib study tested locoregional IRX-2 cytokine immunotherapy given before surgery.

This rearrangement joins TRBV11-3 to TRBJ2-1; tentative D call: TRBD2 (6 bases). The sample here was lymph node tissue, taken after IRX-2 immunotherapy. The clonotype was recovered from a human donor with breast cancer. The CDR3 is CASTPGLLYNEQFF. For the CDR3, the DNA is TGTGCCAGCACCCCGGGACTCCTCTACAATGAGCAGTTCTTC.